The text below deals with one T cell receptor beta chain. Its antigen is unidentified. The data derive from a study of yellow fever vaccine responses in identical twins. This CDR3 has 13 amino acids. CDR1 and CDR2 from the germline V gene are SGDLS and YYNGEE. Trimming removed 3 bases at V and 4 bases at J, with 8 bases between. MiXCR, run by TCRdb on the RT-PCR reads, gives a single entry per CDR3 protein. Of tens of thousands of distinct CDR3 sequences detected, roughly 80% appear once; the ten largest clones hold about 5%. Findings and caveats of the study: Twins' T cell vaccine responses reportedly looked partly convergent, partly personalized.

The gene calls are TRBV9 and TRBJ1-5, with D hard to call. The sequenced sample was T cells from blood (PBMCs), unsorted or a sorted subset (not recorded which), obtained before or after yellow fever vaccination (not recorded which). The sequence derives from a woman aged 18-35 years who received the yellow fever vaccine. The CDR3 sequence is CASSEDPNQPQHF. The CDR3 bases are TGTGCCAGCAGCGAGGACCCGAATCAGCCCCAGCATTTT.